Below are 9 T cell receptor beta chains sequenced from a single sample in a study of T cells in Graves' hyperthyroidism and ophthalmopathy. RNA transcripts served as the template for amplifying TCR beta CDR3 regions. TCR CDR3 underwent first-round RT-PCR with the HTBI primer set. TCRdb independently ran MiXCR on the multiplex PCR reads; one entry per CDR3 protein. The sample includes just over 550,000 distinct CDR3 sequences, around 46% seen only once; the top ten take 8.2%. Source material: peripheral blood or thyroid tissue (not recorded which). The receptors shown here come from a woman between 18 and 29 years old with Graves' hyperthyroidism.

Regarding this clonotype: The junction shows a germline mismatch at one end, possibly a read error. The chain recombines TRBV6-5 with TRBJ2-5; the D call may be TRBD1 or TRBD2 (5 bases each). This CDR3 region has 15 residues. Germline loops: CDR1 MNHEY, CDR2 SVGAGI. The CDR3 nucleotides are TGTGCCAGCAGTATCGGGACCTCGTACCAAGAAACCCAGTACTTC. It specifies CASSIGTSYQETQYF.

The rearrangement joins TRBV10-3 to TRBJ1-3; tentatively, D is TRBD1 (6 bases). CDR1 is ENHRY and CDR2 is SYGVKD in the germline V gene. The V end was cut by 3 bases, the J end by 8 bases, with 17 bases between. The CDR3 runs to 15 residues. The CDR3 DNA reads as TGTGCCATCAGTGATCAGGGGCTCGGTGGCTACACCATATATTTT. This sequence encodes CAISDQGLGGYTIYF.

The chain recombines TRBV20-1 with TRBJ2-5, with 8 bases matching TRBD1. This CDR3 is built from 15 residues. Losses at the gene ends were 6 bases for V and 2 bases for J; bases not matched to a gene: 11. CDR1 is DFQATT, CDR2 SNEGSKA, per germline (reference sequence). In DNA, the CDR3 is TGCAGTGCCGACCCCGCGGGACAGGTACAAGAGACCCAGTACTTC. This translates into CSADPAGQVQETQYF.

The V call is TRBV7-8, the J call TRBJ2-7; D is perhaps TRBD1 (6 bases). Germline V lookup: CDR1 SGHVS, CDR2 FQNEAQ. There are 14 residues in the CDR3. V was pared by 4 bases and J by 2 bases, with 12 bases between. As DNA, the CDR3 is TGTGCCAGCAGCTCGCAAGGGGGTGCCTACGAGCAGTACTTC. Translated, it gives CASSSQGGAYEQYF. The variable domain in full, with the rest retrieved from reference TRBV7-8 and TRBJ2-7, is GAGVSQSPRYKVAKRGQDVALRCDPISGHVSLFWYQQALGQGPEFLTYFQNEAQLDKSGLPSDRFFAERPEGSVSTLKIQRTQQEDSAVYLCASSSQGGAYEQYFGPGTRLTVT.

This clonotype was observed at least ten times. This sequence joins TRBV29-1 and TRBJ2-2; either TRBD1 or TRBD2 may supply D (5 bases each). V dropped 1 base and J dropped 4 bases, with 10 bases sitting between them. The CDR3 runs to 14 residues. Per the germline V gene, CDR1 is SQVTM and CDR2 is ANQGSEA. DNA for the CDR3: TGCAGCGTTGAAGCACCAGGGACCACCGGGGAGCTGTTTTTT. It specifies CSVEAPGTTGELFF.

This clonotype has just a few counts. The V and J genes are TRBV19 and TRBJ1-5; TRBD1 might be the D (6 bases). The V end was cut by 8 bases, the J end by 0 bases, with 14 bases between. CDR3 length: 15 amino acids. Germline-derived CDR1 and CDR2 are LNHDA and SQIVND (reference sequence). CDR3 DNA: TGTGCCAGTGAGGACAGATACTATAGCAATCAGCCCCAGCATTTT. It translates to CASEDRYYSNQPQHF.

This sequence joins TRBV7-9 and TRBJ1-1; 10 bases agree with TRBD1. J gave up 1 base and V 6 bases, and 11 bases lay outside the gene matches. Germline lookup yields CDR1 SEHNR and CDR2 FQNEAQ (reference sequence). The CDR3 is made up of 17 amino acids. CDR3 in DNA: TGTGCCAGCAGTCCTGGGACAGGGGCGAGGTCGAACACTGAAGCTTTCTTT. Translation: CASSPGTGARSNTEAFF.

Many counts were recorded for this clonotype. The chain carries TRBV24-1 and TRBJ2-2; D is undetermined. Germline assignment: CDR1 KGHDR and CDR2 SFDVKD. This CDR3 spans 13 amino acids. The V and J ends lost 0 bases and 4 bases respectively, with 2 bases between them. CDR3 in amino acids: CATSDLLTGELFF. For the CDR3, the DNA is TGTGCCACCAGTGATTTGCTCACCGGGGAGCTGTTTTTT.

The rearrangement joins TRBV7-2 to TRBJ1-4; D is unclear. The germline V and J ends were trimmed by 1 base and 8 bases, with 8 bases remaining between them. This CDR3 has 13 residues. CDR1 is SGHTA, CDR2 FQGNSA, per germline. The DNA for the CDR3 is TGTGCCAGCAGCTTAGACGGGTGGGAAAAACTGTTTTTT. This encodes CASSLDGWEKLFF.